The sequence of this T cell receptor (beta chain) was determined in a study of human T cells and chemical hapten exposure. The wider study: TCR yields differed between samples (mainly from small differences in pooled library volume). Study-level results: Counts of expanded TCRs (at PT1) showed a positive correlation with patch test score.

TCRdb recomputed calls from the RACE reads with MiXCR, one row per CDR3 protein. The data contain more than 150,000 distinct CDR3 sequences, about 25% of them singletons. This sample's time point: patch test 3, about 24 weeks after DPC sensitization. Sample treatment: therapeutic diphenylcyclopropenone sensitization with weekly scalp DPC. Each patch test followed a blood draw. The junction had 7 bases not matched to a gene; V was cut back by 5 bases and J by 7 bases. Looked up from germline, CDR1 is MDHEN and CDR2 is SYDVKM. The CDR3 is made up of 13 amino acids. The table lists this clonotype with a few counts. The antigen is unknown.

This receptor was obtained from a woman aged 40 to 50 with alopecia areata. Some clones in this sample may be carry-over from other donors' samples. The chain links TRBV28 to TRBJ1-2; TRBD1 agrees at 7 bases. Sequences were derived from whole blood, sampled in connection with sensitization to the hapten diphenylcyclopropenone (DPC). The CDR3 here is CASSKTGVIGYTF. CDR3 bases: TGTGCCAGCAGTAAAACAGGGGTGATTGGCTACACCTTC.